A selection of T cell receptor beta chains follows, all from one sample in a study of blood T cell repertoires in COVID-19. The method was immunoSEQ multiplex PCR; TCRdb's version includes in-frame clones alone and lacks a portion of them. In the table there are over 250,000 clones, 65% to 85% of which are singletons. Input material: peripheral blood. These receptors originate from a human donor with COVID-19, enrolled during active disease. The donor label of this sample is uncertain. The CDR3 runs from the conserved cysteine through the conserved F or W. A D gene is named only where the DNA matches it firmly. Part of the rows lack a size; the others show once, few, many or a class for expanded clones.

v_gene: TRBV6-2/TRBV6-3
j_gene: TRBJ1-5
d_gene: .
abundance: .
CDR3nt: TGTGCCAGCAGTTACGGGGGGGGCCTCAATCAGCCCCAGCATTTT
CDR3aa: CASSYGGGLNQPQHF

v_gene: TRBV7-2
j_gene: TRBJ2-7
d_gene: TRBD1
abundance: once
CDR3nt: TGTGCCAGCAGCTCACAGGGGGAAGACTACGAGCAGTACTTC
CDR3aa: CASSSQGEDYEQYF

v_gene: TRBV3-1/TRBV3-2
j_gene: TRBJ2-5
d_gene: .
abundance: .
CDR3nt: TGTGCCAGCAGCCAAGATGAACGAGCGGGCCCTCTGGCAGAGACCCAGTACTTC
CDR3aa: CASSQDERAGPLAETQYF

v_gene: TRBV30
j_gene: TRBJ1-1
d_gene: .
abundance: few
CDR3nt: TGTGCCTGGAGCCGAGCCCTCGAAGGGGCGGTCACTGAAGCTTTCTTT
CDR3aa: CAWSRALEGAVTEAFF

v_gene: TRBV27
j_gene: TRBJ2-5
d_gene: TRBD2
abundance: .
CDR3nt: TGTGCCAGCAGTTTCGGGGGGGCGAGGCAAGAGACCCAGTACTTC
CDR3aa: CASSFGGARQETQYF

v_gene: TRBV14
j_gene: TRBJ2-3
d_gene: TRBD1
abundance: .
CDR3nt: TGTGCCAGCACAGGACAGGGTGTTTCAGATACGCAGTATTTT
CDR3aa: CASTGQGVSDTQYF

v_gene: TRBV27
j_gene: TRBJ1-3
d_gene: TRBD1
abundance: .
CDR3nt: TGTGCCAGCAGTTTAAGGGGGCGGCAACACTCTGGAAACACCATATATTTT
CDR3aa: CASSLRGRQHSGNTIYF

v_gene: TRBV28
j_gene: TRBJ1-6
d_gene: .
abundance: few
CDR3nt: TGTGCCAGCAGGCCACAAACCAATTCACCCCTCCACTTT
CDR3aa: CASRPQTNSPLHF

v_gene: TRBV27
j_gene: TRBJ1-1
d_gene: .
abundance: .
CDR3nt: TGTGCCAGCAGTTTGCGGGGAGGCAATGGGAGGAACACTGAAGCTTTCTTT
CDR3aa: CASSLRGGNGRNTEAFF

v_gene: TRBV30
j_gene: TRBJ2-7
d_gene: TRBD1
abundance: .
CDR3nt: TGTGCCTGTAGGACCGACAGGGGTTTAAACGAGCAGTACTTC
CDR3aa: CACRTDRGLNEQYF

v_gene: TRBV19
j_gene: TRBJ1-2
d_gene: .
abundance: .
CDR3nt: TGTGCCAGTAGTATGGGCCAGGGCTATGGCTACACCTTC
CDR3aa: CASSMGQGYGYTF

v_gene: TRBV9
j_gene: TRBJ2-3
d_gene: TRBD2
abundance: .
CDR3nt: TGTGCCAGCAGCGTAGCCCTGGGACTAGCGGGAGCCGCAGATACGCAGTATTTT
CDR3aa: CASSVALGLAGAADTQYF

v_gene: TRBV4-3
j_gene: TRBJ1-5
d_gene: .
abundance: .
CDR3nt: TGCGCCAGCAGCCACATCAGGGGCCAGGGGCCCCAGCATTTT
CDR3aa: CASSHIRGQGPQHF

v_gene: TRBV7-7
j_gene: TRBJ2-5
d_gene: TRBD1
abundance: .
CDR3nt: TGTGCTAGCAGCTTCGGGACAGCCAAGGAGACCCAGTACTTC
CDR3aa: CASSFGTAKETQYF

v_gene: TRBV19
j_gene: TRBJ2-1
d_gene: .
abundance: .
CDR3nt: TGTGCCAGTAGACTGCGGGACTCCTCCTACAATGAGCAGTTCTTC
CDR3aa: CASRLRDSSYNEQFF

v_gene: TRBV28
j_gene: TRBJ2-2
d_gene: .
abundance: .
CDR3nt: TGTGCCAGCAGTTTAGGGGGCGTCGTCACCGGGGAGCTGTTTTTT
CDR3aa: CASSLGGVVTGELFF

v_gene: TRBV2
j_gene: TRBJ1-5
d_gene: TRBD1
abundance: .
CDR3nt: TGTGCCAGCAGTGTGCTTACAGAGGGGGCGGGCAATCAGCCCCAGCATTTT
CDR3aa: CASSVLTEGAGNQPQHF

v_gene: TRBV29-1
j_gene: TRBJ1-1
d_gene: .
abundance: few
CDR3nt: TGCAGCGCCTCACAGAACGCGAACACTGAAGCTTTCTTT
CDR3aa: CSASQNANTEAFF

v_gene: TRBV28
j_gene: TRBJ1-6
d_gene: .
abundance: .
CDR3nt: TGTGCCAGCAGTCAGAGAGCGACCCTCCACTTT
CDR3aa: CASSQRATLHF

v_gene: TRBV29-1
j_gene: TRBJ1-1
d_gene: TRBD1
abundance: .
CDR3nt: TGCAGCGTTGGACTGGACAGGATAAACACTGAAGCTTTCTTT
CDR3aa: CSVGLDRINTEAFF

v_gene: TRBV28
j_gene: TRBJ1-5
d_gene: TRBD1
abundance: .
CDR3nt: TGTGCCAGCAGTTCCCCAGCAACCGGGACAGAGTATCAGCCCCAGCATTTT
CDR3aa: CASSSPATGTEYQPQHF

v_gene: TRBV18
j_gene: TRBJ1-5
d_gene: TRBD1
abundance: .
CDR3nt: TGTGCCAGCTCACTCGGACAGGGCGGTCAGCCCCAGCATTTT
CDR3aa: CASSLGQGGQPQHF

v_gene: TRBV10-3
j_gene: TRBJ2-5
d_gene: .
abundance: .
CDR3nt: TGTGCCATCAGCCTCGAGGGAGAGACCCAGTACTTC
CDR3aa: CAISLEGETQYF

v_gene: TRBV2
j_gene: TRBJ1-5
d_gene: .
abundance: .
CDR3nt: TGTGCCAGCAGTGATCTCCAGGGCAATCAGCCCCAGCATTTT
CDR3aa: CASSDLQGNQPQHF

v_gene: TRBV10-2
j_gene: TRBJ2-7
d_gene: TRBD1
abundance: .
CDR3nt: TGCGCCAGCAGTGTTAATAGGGACAGGGGGACCTACGAGCAGTACTTC
CDR3aa: CASSVNRDRGTYEQYF

v_gene: TRBV11-1
j_gene: TRBJ2-2
d_gene: .
abundance: .
CDR3nt: TGTGCCAGCACCCGGGTAGAGACGAACACCGGGGAGCTGTTTTTT
CDR3aa: CASTRVETNTGELFF

v_gene: TRBV28
j_gene: TRBJ1-5
d_gene: .
abundance: .
CDR3nt: TGTGCCGCCTATGGGCCCGCTCGGGATGTGCCCCAGCATTTT
CDR3aa: CAAYGPARDVPQHF

v_gene: TRBV5-1
j_gene: TRBJ2-7
d_gene: .
abundance: .
CDR3nt: TGCGCCAGCAGCTTGGCGGTCGTACCCTACGAGCAGTACTTC
CDR3aa: CASSLAVVPYEQYF

v_gene: TRBV3-1/TRBV3-2
j_gene: TRBJ2-3
d_gene: TRBD2
abundance: .
CDR3nt: TGTGCCAGCAGCCAAGACGCTAGCGGGGTCACAGATACGCAGTATTTT
CDR3aa: CASSQDASGVTDTQYF

v_gene: TRBV5-4
j_gene: TRBJ1-2
d_gene: TRBD1
abundance: many
CDR3nt: TGTGCCAGCAGCGGGACAGCGAACTATGGCTACACCTTC
CDR3aa: CASSGTANYGYTF

v_gene: TRBV28
j_gene: TRBJ1-1
d_gene: .
abundance: .
CDR3nt: TGTGCCACCCGACCGGGTGTGAACACTGAAGCTTTCTTT
CDR3aa: CATRPGVNTEAFF

v_gene: TRBV25-1
j_gene: TRBJ1-1
d_gene: .
abundance: .
CDR3nt: TGTGCCAGCAGTGAATTAGGGGGTCCAAGGGACACTGAAGCTTTCTTT
CDR3aa: CASSELGGPRDTEAFF

v_gene: TRBV4-3
j_gene: TRBJ1-4
d_gene: .
abundance: .
CDR3nt: TGCGCCAGCAGCCAATTAGCCGCATCCCGAAATGAAAAACTGTTTTTT
CDR3aa: CASSQLAASRNEKLFF